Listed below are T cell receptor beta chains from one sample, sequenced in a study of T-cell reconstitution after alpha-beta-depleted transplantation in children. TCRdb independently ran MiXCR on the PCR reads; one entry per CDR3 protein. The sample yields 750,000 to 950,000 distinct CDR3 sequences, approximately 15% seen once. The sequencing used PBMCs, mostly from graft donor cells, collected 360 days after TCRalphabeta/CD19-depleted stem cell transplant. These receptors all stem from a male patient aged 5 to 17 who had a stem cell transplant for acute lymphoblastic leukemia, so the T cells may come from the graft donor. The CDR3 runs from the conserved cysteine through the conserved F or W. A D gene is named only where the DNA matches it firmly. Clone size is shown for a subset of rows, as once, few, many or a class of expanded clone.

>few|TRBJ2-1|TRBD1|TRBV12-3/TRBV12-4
CATSSHRDREFDEQFF
TGTGCCACCTCATCTCACCGGGACAGGGAATTCGATGAGCAGTTCTTC
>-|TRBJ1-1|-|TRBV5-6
CASSLRGAQKTEAFF
TGTGCCAGCAGCTTGAGGGGGGCGCAGAAAACTGAAGCTTTCTTT
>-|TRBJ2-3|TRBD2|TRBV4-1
CASSASPGTSGRLRRGDTQYF
TGCGCCAGCAGTGCCTCTCCGGGGACTAGCGGGAGGCTTCGACGTGGAGATACGCAGTATTTT
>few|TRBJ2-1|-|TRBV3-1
CASTSPYNEQFF
TGTGCCAGCACAAGTCCCTACAATGAGCAGTTCTTC
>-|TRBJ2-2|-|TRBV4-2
CASSETALLLLTGELFF
TGTGCCAGCAGCGAAACGGCCTTACTGCTACTGACCGGGGAGCTGTTTTTT
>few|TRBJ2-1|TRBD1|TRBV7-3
CASSLTGGTGEQFF
TGTGCCAGCAGTCTGACAGGGGGGACGGGTGAGCAGTTCTTC
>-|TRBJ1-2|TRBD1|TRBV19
CASKMDRLDYGYTF
TGTGCCAGTAAGATGGACAGGCTCGACTATGGCTACACCTTC
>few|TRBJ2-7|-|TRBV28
CASQQNTYEQYF
TGTGCCAGCCAACAGAATACCTACGAGCAGTACTTC
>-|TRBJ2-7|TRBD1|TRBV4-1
CASSQDGTGFYEQYF
TGCGCCAGCAGCCAAGACGGGACAGGGTTCTACGAGCAGTACTTC
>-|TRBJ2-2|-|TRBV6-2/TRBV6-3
CASSSAYRLANTGELFF
TGTGCCAGCAGCTCCGCCTACCGGTTAGCGAACACCGGGGAGCTGTTTTTT
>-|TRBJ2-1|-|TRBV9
CASSVIGLGGQFF
TGTGCCAGCAGCGTGATCGGTCTGGGTGGGCAGTTCTTC
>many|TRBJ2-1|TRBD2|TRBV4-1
CASSQVQRGYNEQFF
TGCGCCAGCAGCCAAGTGCAGCGGGGGTACAATGAGCAGTTCTTC
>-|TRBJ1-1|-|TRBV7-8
CASSSGLRDGNTEAFF
TGTGCCAGCAGCTCGGGTCTCCGGGACGGGAACACTGAAGCTTTCTTT
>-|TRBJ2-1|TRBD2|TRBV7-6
CASTLAGPTLPLNEQFF
TGTGCCAGCACCCTAGCGGGTCCCACCCTACCTCTCAATGAGCAGTTCTTC
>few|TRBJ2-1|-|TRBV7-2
CASSAFYNEQFF
TGTGCCAGCAGCGCTTTTTACAATGAGCAGTTCTTC
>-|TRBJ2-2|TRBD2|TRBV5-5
CASLHTTIAGDAAGELFF
TGTGCCAGCTTACACACTACCATAGCGGGAGATGCGGCCGGGGAGCTGTTTTTT
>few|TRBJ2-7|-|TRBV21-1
CASSKDSSSYEQYF
TGTGCCAGCAGCAAAGACAGCTCCTCCTACGAGCAGTACTTC
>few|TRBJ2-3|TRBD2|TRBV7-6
CASSLASGRVADTQYF
TGTGCCAGCAGCTTAGCAAGCGGGAGGGTGGCAGATACGCAGTATTTT
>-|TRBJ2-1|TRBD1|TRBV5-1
CASSRPRGQNNEQFF
TGCGCCAGCAGCCGACCTAGGGGACAGAACAATGAGCAGTTCTTC
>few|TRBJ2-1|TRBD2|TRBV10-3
CAIGTSGSGDNEQFF
TGTGCCATCGGGACTAGCGGGAGTGGGGACAATGAGCAGTTCTTC
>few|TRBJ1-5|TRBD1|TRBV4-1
CASSQGTGGRRNQPQHF
TGCGCCAGCAGCCAAGGGACAGGGGGCCGGAGGAATCAGCCCCAGCATTTT
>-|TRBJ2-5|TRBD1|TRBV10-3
CAISRTGKETQYF
TGTGCCATCAGTCGGACAGGGAAAGAGACCCAGTACTTC
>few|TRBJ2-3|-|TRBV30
CAWSESTDTQYF
TGTGCCTGGAGTGAGTCCACAGATACGCAGTATTTT
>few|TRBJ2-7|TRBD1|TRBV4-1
CASSQHATGTGVYEQYF
TGCGCCAGCAGCCAACACGCAACCGGGACAGGGGTATACGAGCAGTACTTC
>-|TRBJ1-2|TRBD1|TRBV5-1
CASSNRTGYLGYTF
TGCGCCAGCAGCAACCGGACAGGGTATCTTGGCTACACCTTC
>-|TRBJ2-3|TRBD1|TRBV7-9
CASSLAGGGNTQYF
TGTGCCAGCAGCTTAGCAGGGGGCGGAAATACGCAGTATTTT
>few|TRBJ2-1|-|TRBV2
CASSEAEPFF
TGTGCCAGCAGTGAAGCAGAGCCGTTCTTC
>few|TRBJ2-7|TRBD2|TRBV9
CASSVGLAGALSYEQYF
TGTGCCAGCAGCGTTGGACTAGCGGGGGCCCTCTCCTACGAGCAGTACTTC
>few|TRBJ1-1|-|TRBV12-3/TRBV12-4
CASSFWGSGTEAFF
TGTGCCAGCAGTTTCTGGGGTAGTGGCACTGAAGCTTTCTTT
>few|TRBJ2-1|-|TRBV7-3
CASRTTRMDEQFF
TGTGCCAGCAGGACGACTAGAATGGATGAGCAGTTCTTC
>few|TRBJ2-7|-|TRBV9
CASSARQGGKIDEQYF
TGTGCCAGCAGCGCCCGACAGGGAGGGAAAATAGACGAGCAGTACTTC
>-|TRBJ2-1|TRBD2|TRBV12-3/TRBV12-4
CASSPRTSGNNEQFF
TGTGCCAGCAGTCCAAGGACTAGCGGGAACAATGAGCAGTTCTTC
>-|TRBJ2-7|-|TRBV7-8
CASRLAVGASYEQYF
TGTGCCAGCCGCTTAGCAGTAGGGGCCTCCTACGAGCAGTACTTC
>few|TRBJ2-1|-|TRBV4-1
CASRAPTYNEQFF
TGCGCCAGCAGGGCCCCAACCTACAATGAGCAGTTCTTC
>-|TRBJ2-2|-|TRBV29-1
CSVRGHRQSNANTGELFF
TGCAGCGTGAGAGGGCACCGACAGTCCAACGCGAACACCGGGGAGCTGTTTTTT
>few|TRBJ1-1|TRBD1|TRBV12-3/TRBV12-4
CASSLVFRGLTEAFF
TGTGCCAGCAGTTTAGTATTCAGGGGGCTCACTGAAGCTTTCTTT
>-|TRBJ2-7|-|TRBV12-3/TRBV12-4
CASSFLYLSAGEQYF
TGTGCCAGCAGTTTCTTGTATCTAAGCGCGGGTGAGCAGTACTTC
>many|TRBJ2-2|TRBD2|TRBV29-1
CSVVSGRTNTGELFF
TGCAGCGTTGTTAGCGGGAGGACCAACACCGGGGAGCTGTTTTTT
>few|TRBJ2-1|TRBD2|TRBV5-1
CASSLAPSGNYNEQFF
TGCGCCAGCAGCTTGGCACCTAGCGGGAACTACAATGAGCAGTTCTTC
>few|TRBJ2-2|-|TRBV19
CASSIGWGSPGELFF
TGTGCCAGTAGTATAGGTTGGGGGAGTCCCGGGGAGCTGTTTTTT
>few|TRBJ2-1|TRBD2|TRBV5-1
CASSFSAGGPYNEQFF
TGCGCCAGCAGCTTCTCCGCGGGAGGGCCCTACAATGAGCAGTTCTTC
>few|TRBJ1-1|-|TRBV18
CASSPRDTLQNTEAFF
TGTGCCAGCTCACCTAGGGACACGTTACAGAACACTGAAGCTTTCTTT
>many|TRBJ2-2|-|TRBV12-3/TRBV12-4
CASSRVGDTGELFF
TGTGCCAGCAGTCGAGTTGGGGACACCGGGGAGCTGTTTTTT
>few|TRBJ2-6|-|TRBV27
CASSPHSGANVLTF
TGTGCCAGCAGTCCCCACTCTGGGGCCAACGTCCTGACTTTC
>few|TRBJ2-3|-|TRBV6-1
CASRPIRDFTDTQYF
TGTGCCAGCAGACCTATTAGGGACTTCACAGATACGCAGTATTTT
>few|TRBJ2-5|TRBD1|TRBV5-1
CASSPHRDRVMETQYF
TGCGCCAGCAGCCCCCACCGGGACAGGGTGATGGAGACCCAGTACTTC
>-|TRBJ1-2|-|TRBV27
CASTIRGLRAGYTF
TGTGCCAGTACGATCCGGGGACTGCGAGCTGGCTACACCTTC
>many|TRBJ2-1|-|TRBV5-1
CASSLYGLIDEQFF
TGCGCCAGCAGCTTGTACGGGTTAATTGATGAGCAGTTCTTC
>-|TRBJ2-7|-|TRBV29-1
CSVSGSSYEQYF
TGCAGCGTTTCAGGGAGCTCCTACGAGCAGTACTTC
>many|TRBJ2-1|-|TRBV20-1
CSAREFGEQFF
TGCAGTGCTAGAGAATTCGGTGAGCAGTTCTTC
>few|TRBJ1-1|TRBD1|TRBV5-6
CASSETGMNTEAFF
TGTGCCAGCAGCGAGACAGGGATGAACACTGAAGCTTTCTTT